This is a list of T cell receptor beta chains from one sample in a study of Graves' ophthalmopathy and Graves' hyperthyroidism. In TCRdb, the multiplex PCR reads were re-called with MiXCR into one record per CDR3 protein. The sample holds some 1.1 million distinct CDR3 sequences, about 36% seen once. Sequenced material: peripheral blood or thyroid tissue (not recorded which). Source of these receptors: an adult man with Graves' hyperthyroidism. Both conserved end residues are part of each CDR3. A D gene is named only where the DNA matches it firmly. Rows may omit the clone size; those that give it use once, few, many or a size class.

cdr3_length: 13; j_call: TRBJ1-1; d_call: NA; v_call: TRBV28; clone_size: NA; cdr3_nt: TGTGCCAGCAGTTTAGGCAGGGCCTCCGAAGCTTTCTTT; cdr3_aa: CASSLGRASEAFF
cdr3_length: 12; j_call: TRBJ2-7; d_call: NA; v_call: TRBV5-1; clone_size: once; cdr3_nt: TGCGCCAGCAGCGGGAGGTCTAGCGAGCAGTACTTC; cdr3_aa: CASSGRSSEQYF
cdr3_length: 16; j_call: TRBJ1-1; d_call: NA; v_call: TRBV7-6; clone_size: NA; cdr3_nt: TGTGCCAGCAGCTCCTCGCAGGGACACCCGAACACTGAAGCTTTCTTT; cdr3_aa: CASSSSQGHPNTEAFF
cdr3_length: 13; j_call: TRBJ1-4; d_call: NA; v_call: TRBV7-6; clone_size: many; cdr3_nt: TGTGCCAGCAGCTCCGGACCCCACGAAAAACTGTTTTTT; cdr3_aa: CASSSGPHEKLFF
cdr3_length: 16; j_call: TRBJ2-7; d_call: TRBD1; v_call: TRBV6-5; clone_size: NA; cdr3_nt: TGTGCCAGCAGTGAAGGTGCCCGGGACAGGGGACACGAGCAGTACTTC; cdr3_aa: CASSEGARDRGHEQYF
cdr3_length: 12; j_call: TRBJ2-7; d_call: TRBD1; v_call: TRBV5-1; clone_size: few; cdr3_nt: TGCGCCAGCAGCGCGGACAGGGGGCGGCAGTACTTC; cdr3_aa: CASSADRGRQYF
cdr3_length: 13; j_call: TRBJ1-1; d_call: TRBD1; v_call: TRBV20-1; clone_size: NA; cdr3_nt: TGCAGTGCTAGGGACAGGGGCTCCACTGAAGCTTTCTTT; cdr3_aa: CSARDRGSTEAFF
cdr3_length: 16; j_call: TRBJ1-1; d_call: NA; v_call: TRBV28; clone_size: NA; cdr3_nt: TGTGCCAGCAGTCCCCTTTTGACAGACTTGGGGACTGAAGCTTTCTTT; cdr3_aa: CASSPLLTDLGTEAFF
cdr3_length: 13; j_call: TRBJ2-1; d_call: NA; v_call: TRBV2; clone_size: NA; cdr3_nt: TGTGCCAGCAGTGTGATAGCGGACAATGAGCAGTTCTTC; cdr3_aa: CASSVIADNEQFF
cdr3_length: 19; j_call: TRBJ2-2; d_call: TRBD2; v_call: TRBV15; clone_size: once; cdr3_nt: TGTGCCACCAGCAGAGTTGGGGGAGGGAGCTTCGGGAACACCGGGGAGCTGTTTTTT; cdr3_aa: CATSRVGGGSFGNTGELFF
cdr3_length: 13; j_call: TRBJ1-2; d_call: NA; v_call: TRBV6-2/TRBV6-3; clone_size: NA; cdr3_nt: TGTGCCAGCAGTTACAGCCTGATCTATGGCTACACCTTC; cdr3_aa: CASSYSLIYGYTF
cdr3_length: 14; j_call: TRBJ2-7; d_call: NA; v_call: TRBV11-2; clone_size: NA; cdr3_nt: TGTGCCAGCAGCTTAGGGCGAAATGGCTACGAGCAGTACTTC; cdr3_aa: CASSLGRNGYEQYF
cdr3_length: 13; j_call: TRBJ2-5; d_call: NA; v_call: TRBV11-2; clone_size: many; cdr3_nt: TGTGCCAGCAGCTTAGTGGTTGGCGGCATCCAGTACTTC; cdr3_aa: CASSLVVGGIQYF
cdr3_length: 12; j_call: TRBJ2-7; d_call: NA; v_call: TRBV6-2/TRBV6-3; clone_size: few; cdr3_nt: TGTGCCAGCACGATGGAGGGAAGGGAGCAGTACTTC; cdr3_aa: CASTMEGREQYF
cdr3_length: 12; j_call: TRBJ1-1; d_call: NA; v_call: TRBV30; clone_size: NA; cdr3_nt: TGTGCCTGGAGCGACGCCAACACTGAAGCTTTCTTT; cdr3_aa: CAWSDANTEAFF
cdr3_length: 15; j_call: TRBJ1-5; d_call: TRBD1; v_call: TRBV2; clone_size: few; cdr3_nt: TGTGCCAGCAGTCGGCAGACAGGGGGAGGGGAGACCCAGCATTTT; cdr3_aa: CASSRQTGGGETQHF
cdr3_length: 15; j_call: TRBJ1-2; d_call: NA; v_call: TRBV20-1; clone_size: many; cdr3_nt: TGCAGTGCAAACCCTACCGGCCGCGCTAACTATGGCTACACCTTC; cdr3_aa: CSANPTGRANYGYTF
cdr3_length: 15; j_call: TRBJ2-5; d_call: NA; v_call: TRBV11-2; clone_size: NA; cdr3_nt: TGTGCCAGCAGCCCAGATTCGGGCCCTCAAGAGACCCAGTACTTC; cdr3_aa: CASSPDSGPQETQYF
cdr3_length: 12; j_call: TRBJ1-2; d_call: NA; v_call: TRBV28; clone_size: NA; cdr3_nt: TGTGCCAGTTTACACCATAACTATGGCTACACCTTC; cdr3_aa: CASLHHNYGYTF
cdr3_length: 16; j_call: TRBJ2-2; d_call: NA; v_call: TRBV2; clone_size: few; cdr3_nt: TGTGCCAGCAGTGAAGTCGGCAATCCCGACACCGGGGAGCTGTTTTTT; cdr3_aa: CASSEVGNPDTGELFF
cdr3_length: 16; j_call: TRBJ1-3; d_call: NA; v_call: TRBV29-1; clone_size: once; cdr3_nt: TGCAGCAGTTACTCGACGGGGGCGATCTCTGGAAACACCATATATTTT; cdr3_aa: CSSYSTGAISGNTIYF
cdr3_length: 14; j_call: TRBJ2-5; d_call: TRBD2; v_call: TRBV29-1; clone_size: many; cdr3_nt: TGCAGCGCACGACTAGCGGGAGGTGCCGAGACCCAGTACTTC; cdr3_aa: CSARLAGGAETQYF
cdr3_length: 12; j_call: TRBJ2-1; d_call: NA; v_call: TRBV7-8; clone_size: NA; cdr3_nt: TGTGCCAGCAGCTCCATCCTGGGGGATCAGTTCTTC; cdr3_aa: CASSSILGDQFF
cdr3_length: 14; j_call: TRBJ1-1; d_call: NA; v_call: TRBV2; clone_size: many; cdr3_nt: TGTGCCAGCACGCGGGGAACCCTGAACACTGAAGCTTTCTTT; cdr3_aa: CASTRGTLNTEAFF
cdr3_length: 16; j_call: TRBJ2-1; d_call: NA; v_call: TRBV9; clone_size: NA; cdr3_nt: TGTGCCAGCAGCCCCATCGGTTCTACTATCTACAATGAGCAGTTCTTC; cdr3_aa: CASSPIGSTIYNEQFF
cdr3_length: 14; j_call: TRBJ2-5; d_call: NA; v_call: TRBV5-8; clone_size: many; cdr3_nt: TGTGCCAGCAGCCGGGACCCCAGCCCCGAGACCCAGTACTTC; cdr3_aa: CASSRDPSPETQYF
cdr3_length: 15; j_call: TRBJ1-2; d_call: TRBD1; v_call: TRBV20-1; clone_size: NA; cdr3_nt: TGCAGTGCTAGAGATGCCCGGACAGGGGATGGTGGCTACACCTTC; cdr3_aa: CSARDARTGDGGYTF
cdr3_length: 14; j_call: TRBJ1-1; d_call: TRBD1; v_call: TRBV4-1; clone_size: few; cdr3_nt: TGCGCCAGCAGCCAAGCTCCTCGGGACAGGGAAGCTTTCTTT; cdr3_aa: CASSQAPRDREAFF
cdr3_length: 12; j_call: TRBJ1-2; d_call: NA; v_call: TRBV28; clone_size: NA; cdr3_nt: TGTGCCAGCAGGTGGTCCAACTATGGCTACACCTTC; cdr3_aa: CASRWSNYGYTF
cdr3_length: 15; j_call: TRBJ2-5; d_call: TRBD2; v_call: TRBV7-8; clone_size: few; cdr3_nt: TGTGCCAGCAGCTTAGAGGGGAGGGGTCAAGAGACCCAGTACTTC; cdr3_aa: CASSLEGRGQETQYF
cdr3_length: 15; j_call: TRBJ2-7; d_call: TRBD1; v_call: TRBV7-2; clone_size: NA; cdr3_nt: TGTGCCAGCAGCGCCGAGGGGGGACAGGGGGCCGAGCAGTACTTC; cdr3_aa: CASSAEGGQGAEQYF
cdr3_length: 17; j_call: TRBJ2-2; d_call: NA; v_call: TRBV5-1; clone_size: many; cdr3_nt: TGCGCCAGCAGCTTGGTGGGTACAGGGTTGAACACCGGGGAGCTGTTTTTT; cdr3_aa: CASSLVGTGLNTGELFF
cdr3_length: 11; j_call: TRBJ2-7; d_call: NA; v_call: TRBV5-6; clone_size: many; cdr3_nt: TGTGCCAGCAGCTTACAGGAAGAGCAGTACTTC; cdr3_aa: CASSLQEEQYF
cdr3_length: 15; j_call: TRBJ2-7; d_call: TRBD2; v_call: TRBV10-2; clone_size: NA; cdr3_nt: TGCGCCAGCAGTGCCGGGACTAGCGGGATTTTCGAGCAGTACTTC; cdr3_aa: CASSAGTSGIFEQYF
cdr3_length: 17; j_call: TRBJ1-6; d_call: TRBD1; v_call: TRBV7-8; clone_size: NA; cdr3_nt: TGTGCCAGCAGCCAAACAGGGGGCAAGGGGCATAATTCACCCCTCCACTTT; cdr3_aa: CASSQTGGKGHNSPLHF
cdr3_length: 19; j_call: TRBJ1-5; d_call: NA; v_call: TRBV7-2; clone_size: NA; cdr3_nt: TGTGCCAGCAGCTTAGCGCGTCAGTCCCTTTGGGAAAGCAGTCAGCCCCAGCATTTT; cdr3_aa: CASSLARQSLWESSQPQHF
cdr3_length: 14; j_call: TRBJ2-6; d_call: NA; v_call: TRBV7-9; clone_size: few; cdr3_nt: TGTGCCAGCAGCTTGGGCTCGAGGGCCAACGTCCTGACTTTC; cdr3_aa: CASSLGSRANVLTF
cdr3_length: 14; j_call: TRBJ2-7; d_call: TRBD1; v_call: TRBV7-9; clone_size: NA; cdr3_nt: TGTGCCAGCAGCCCTACAGGGGGTTTTAACGAGCAGTACTTC; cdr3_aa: CASSPTGGFNEQYF